This TCR beta chain was sequenced in a study of patients and donors after allogeneic stem cell transplantation. The V and J ends lost 2 bases and 8 bases respectively, with 9 bases between them. The length of the CDR3 is 12 residues. Germline V CDR1 and CDR2: SNHLY, FYNNEI. TCRdb re-called the RT-PCR reads through MiXCR, storing one row per CDR3 protein. This table has about 230,000 distinct CDR3 sequences, about 14% appearing once. This sequence was found in a human donor who was either an allogeneic HSCT recipient or a stem cell or donor lymphocyte infusion donor (not recorded which). It is not recorded whose cells these are; they may come from a transplant donor. The sample was blood, either unsorted or a sorted T cell fraction (not recorded which). This chain links TRBV2 with TRBJ1-2; D remains ambiguous. CDR3 sequence: CASSERDGGYTF. The CDR3 DNA reads as TGTGCCAGCAGTGAACGAGACGGGGGCTACACCTTC.